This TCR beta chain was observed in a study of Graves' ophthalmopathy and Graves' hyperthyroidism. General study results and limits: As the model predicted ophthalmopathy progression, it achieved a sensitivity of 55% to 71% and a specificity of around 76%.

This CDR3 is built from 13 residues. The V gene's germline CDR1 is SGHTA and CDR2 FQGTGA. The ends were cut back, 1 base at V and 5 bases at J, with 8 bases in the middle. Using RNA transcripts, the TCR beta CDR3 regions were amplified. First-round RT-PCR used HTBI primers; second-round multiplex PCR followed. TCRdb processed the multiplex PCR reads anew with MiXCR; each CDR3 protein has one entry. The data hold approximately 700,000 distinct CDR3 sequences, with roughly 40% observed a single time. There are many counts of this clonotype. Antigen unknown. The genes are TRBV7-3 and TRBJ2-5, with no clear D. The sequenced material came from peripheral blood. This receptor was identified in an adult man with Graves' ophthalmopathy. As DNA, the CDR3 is TGTGCCAGCAGCTTAATTACCGGGGAGACCCAGTACTTC. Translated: CASSLITGETQYF.